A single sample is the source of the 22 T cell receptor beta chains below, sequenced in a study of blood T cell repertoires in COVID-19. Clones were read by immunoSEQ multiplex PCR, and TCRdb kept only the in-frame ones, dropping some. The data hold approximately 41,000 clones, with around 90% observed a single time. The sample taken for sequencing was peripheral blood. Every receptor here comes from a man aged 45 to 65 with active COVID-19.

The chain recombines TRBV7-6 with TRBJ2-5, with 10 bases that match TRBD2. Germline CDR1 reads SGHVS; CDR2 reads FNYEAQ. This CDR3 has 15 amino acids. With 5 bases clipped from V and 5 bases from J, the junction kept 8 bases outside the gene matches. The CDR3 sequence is CASSPRAGGGETQYF. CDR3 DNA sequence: TGTGCCAGCAGCCCAAGAGCGGGAGGGGGGGAGACCCAGTACTTC.

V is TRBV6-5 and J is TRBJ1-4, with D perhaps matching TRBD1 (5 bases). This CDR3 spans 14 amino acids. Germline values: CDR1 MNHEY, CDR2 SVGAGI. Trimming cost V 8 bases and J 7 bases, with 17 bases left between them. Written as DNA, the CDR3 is TGTGCCAGCGTCTCAGGGCAGTTGGGTGAAAAACTGTTTTTT. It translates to CASVSGQLGEKLFF.

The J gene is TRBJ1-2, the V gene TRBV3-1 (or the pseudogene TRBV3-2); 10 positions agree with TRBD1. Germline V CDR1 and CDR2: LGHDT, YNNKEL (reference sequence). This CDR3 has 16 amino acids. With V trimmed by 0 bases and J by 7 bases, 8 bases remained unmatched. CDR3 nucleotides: TGTGCCAGCAGCCAAGATCGGGACAGGGGAAGAAGTGGCTACACCTTC. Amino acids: CASSQDRDRGRSGYTF.

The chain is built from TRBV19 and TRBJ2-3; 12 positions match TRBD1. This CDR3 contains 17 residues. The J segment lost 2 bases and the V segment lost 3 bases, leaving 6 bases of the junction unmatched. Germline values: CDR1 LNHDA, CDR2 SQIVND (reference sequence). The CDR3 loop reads CASSMGQGAGVTDTQYF. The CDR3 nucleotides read TGTGCCAGTAGTATGGGACAGGGGGCAGGGGTCACAGATACGCAGTATTTT.

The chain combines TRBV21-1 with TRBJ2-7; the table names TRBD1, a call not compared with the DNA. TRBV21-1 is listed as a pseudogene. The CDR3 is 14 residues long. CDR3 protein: CASSKVPGDHEQYF. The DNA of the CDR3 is TGTGCCAGCAGCAAAGTGCCAGGGGACCACGAGCAGTACTTC.

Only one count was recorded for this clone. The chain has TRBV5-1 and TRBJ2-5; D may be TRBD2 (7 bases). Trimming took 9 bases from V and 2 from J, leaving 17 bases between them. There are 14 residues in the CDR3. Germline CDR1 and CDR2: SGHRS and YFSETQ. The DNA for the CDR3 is TGCGCCACCTCACAGGGAGGGGTGCAAGAGACCCAGTACTTC. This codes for CATSQGGVQETQYF.

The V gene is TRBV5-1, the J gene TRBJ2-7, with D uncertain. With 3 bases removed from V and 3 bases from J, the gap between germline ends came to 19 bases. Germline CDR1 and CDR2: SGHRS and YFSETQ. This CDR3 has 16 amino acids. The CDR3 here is CASSSAGRPNSYEQYF. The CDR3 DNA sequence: TGCGCCAGCAGCTCAGCTGGAAGACCGAACAGCTACGAGCAGTACTTC.

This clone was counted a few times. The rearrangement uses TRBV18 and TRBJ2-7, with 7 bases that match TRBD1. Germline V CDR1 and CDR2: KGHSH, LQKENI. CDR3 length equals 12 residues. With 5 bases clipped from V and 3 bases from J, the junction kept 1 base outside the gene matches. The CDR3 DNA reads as TGTGCCAGCTCAGACAGGGACTACGAGCAGTACTTC. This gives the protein CASSDRDYEQYF.

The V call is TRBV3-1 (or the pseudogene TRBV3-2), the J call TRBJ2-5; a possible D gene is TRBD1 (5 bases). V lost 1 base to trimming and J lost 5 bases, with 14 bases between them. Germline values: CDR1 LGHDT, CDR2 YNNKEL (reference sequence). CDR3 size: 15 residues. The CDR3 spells CASSQASGKGETQYF. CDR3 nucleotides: TGTGCCAGCAGCCAAGCCTCTGGGAAGGGGGAGACCCAGTACTTC.

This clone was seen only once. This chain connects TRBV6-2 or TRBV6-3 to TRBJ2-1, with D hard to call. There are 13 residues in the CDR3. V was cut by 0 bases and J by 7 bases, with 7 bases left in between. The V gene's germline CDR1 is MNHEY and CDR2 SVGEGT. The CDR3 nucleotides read TGTGCCAGCAGTTACTCTGACGGGAATGAGCAGTTCTTC. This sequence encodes CASSYSDGNEQFF.

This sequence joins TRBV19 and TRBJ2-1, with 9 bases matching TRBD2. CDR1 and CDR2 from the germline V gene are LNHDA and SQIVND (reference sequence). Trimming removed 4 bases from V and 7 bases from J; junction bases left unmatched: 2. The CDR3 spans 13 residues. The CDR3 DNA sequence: TGTGCCAGTAGTAGCGGGAGGGCAAATGAGCAGTTCTTC. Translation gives CASSSGRANEQFF.

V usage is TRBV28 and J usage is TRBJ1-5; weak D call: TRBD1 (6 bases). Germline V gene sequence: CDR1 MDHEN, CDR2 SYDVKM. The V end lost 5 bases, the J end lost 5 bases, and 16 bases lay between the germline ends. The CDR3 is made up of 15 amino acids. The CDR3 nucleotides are TGTGCCAGCAGTCCGACGGCAGGGGCTGATCAGCCCCAGCATTTT. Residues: CASSPTAGADQPQHF.

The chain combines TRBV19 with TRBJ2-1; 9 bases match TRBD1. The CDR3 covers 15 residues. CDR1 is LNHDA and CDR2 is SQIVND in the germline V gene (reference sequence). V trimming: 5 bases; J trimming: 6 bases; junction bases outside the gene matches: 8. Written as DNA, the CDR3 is TGTGCCAGTAGTCCGGACAGGGGACAAGTCAATGAGCAGTTCTTC. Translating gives CASSPDRGQVNEQFF.

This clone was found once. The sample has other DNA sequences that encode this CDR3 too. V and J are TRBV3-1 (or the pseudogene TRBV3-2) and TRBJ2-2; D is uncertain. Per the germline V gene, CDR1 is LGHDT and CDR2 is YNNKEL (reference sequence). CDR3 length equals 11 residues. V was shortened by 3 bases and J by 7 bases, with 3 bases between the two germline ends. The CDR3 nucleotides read TGTGCCAGCAGCCAGTACGGGGAGCTGTTTTTT. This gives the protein CASSQYGELFF.

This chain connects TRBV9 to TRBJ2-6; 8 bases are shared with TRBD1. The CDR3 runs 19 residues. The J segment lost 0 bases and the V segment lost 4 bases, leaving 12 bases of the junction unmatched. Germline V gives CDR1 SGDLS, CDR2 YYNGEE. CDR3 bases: TGTGCCAGCAGCTTCGCGACAGGGGAAACTTACTCTGGGGCCAACGTCCTGACTTTC. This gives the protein CASSFATGETYSGANVLTF.

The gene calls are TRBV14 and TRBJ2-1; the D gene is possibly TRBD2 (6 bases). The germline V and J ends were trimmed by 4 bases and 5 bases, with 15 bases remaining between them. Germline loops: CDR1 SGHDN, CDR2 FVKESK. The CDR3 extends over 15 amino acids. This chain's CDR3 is CASSPLKDYHNEQFF. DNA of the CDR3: TGTGCCAGCAGCCCCTTAAAGGACTACCACAATGAGCAGTTCTTC.

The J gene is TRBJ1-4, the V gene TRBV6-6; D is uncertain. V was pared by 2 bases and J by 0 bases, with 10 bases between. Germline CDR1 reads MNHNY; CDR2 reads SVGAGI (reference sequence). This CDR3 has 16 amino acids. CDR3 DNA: TGTGCCAGCAGTTACGGGCATCCTGCAACTAATGAAAAACTGTTTTTT. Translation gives CASSYGHPATNEKLFF.

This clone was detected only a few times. For the CDR3, the DNA is TGTGCCAGCAGCTTAGAGACAGGCCATTCACCCCTCCACTTT. This translates into CASSLETGHSPLHF. The chain is built from TRBV11-3 and TRBJ1-6, with D tentatively TRBD1 (6 bases). Trimming took off 0 bases at V and 8 bases at J, with 8 bases between the two ends. Germline lookup yields CDR1 SGHNT and CDR2 YENEEA. CDR3 length: 14 residues.

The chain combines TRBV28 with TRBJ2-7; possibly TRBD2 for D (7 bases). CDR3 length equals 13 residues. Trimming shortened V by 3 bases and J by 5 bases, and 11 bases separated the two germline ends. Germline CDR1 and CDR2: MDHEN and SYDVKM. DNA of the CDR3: TGTGCCAGCAGTTTGGGGGGGGGCAACGAGCAGTACTTC. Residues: CASSLGGGNEQYF. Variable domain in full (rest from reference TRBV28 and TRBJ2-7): DVKVTQSSRYLVKRTGEKVFLECVQDMDHENMFWYRQDPGLGLRLIYFSYDVKMKEKGDIPEGYSVSREKKERFSLILESASTNQTSMYLCASSLGGGNEQYFGPGTRLTVT.

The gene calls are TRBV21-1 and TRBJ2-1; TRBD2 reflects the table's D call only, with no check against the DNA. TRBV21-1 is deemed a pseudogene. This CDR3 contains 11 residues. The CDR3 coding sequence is TGTGCCAGCAGCAAACCGGGTGAGCAGTTCTTC. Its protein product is CASSKPGEQFF.

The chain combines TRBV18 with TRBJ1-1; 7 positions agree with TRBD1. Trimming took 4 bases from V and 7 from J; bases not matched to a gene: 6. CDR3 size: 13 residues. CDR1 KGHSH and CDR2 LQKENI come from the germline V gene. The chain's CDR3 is CASSLTGLSEAFF. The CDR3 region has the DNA TGTGCCAGCTCACTGACAGGGTTGAGTGAAGCTTTCTTT.

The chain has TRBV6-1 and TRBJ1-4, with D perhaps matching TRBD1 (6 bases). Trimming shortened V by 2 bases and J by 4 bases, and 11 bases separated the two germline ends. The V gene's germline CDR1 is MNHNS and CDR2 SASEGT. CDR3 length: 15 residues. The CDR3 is CASSERGTGNEKLFF. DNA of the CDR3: TGTGCCAGCAGTGAAAGGGGGACGGGTAATGAAAAACTGTTTTTT.